This T cell receptor (beta chain) was captured in a study of shared clonotypes between healthy human individuals. Notes on the study in general: Naive subsets, compared against memory subsets, generally had larger estimated richness values.

In replicate PCRs of sorted subsets, 150 to 200 ng DNA, approximately 30,000 T cell genomes, was used. Method: immunoSEQ multiplex PCR; TCRdb's copy keeps in-frame clones and lacks some. The sample includes 950,000 to 1,100,000 clones, about three quarters of them seen just once. CDR1 and CDR2 from the germline V gene are SGHAT and FQNNGV. Trimming removed 0 bases from V and 6 bases from J, with 6 bases in between. The CDR3 consists of 13 residues. A word on this clone: What it recognizes is unknown.

Input material: memory CD4+ T cells sorted from blood. Subset defined: CD45RA-negative fraction. The sequence derives from a man younger than 35 in good health. The V gene is TRBV11-2, the J gene TRBJ2-1; possibly TRBD2 for D (5 bases). As DNA, the CDR3 is TGTGCCAGCAGCTTAGAGAGGGTCAATGAGCAGTTCTTC. Translation: CASSLERVNEQFF.